This TCR beta chain stems from a study of blood T cell repertoires in COVID-19. Study information: In each case, the material was cDNA or gDNA derived from T cells, B-cell-depleted T cells, or PBMCs.

CDR3 size: 15 residues. Trimming took 2 bases from V and 2 from J, leaving 11 bases between them. Germline V gene sequence: CDR1 MNHEY, CDR2 SVGAGI. Those who participated ranged in age from roughly 18 to 90 years and resided in 24 US areas. As handled by the study authors: Counts of nucleated cells, estimated from reference gene primer amplification, were obtained. This table comes from immunoSEQ multiplex PCR, and its TCRdb copy is limited to in-frame clones, with some not included. The V and J calls and the clone size are those of that table, but D and trimming were determined from the DNA. The table records a few hundred thousand clones, roughly 84% of them present only once.

The material sequenced was PBMCs or T cells enriched from blood (not recorded which). The TCR comes from a man in his thirties or forties in a cohort exposed to, infected with or recovered from COVID-19 (not recorded which). The chain uses TRBV6-5 and TRBJ2-3, with unresolved D. As DNA, the CDR3 is TGTGCCAGCAGTTACCGTGACCGACTCACAGATACGCAGTATTTT. Its protein product is CASSYRDRLTDTQYF.